This is a list of T cell receptor beta chains from one sample in a study of cytomegalovirus exposure and HLA in healthy donors. Only in-frame clones appear in the TCRdb table, and some are missing; sequencing was by immunoSEQ multiplex PCR. Of fewer than 180,000 clones detected, approximately 60% appear once; the ten largest clones hold roughly 7%. Input material: PBMCs. These receptors all come from a woman aged 55-70 years in good health and CMV-seropositive. The CDR3 runs from the conserved cysteine through the conserved F or W. D genes are given only for firm matches. Expanded clones are given a class, and other clones once, few, many or no size at all.

v_call,clone_size,j_call,d_call,cdr3_nt,cdr3_aa
TRBV7-9,-,TRBJ2-7,TRBD2,TGTGCCAGCAGCTCCCAGTCTAGCGGGAGATACGAGCAGTACTTC,CASSSQSSGRYEQYF
TRBV9,-,TRBJ2-2,TRBD1,TGTGCCAGCAGCGTAGGAGGGACAGCGTACAACACCGGGGAGCTGTTTTTT,CASSVGGTAYNTGELFF
TRBV4-3,-,TRBJ2-5,TRBD1,TGCGCCAGCAGCCAGACAGGGGCGAGGGAGCAGTACTTC,CASSQTGAREQYF
TRBV5-5,-,TRBJ2-7,TRBD1,TGTGCCAGCAGCATCCGGGACAGGCCAACGGGGGAGCAGTACTTC,CASSIRDRPTGEQYF
TRBV28,few,TRBJ1-2,TRBD1,TGTGCCAGCAGTTTAGACAGGGGTTACACCTTC,CASSLDRGYTF
TRBV9,-,TRBJ2-7,-,TGTGCCAGCAGCGTGACGGGAGTGGAGAGGGAGCAGTACTTC,CASSVTGVEREQYF
TRBV9,-,TRBJ2-1,-,TGTGCCAGCAGCGTAACCGACAACGCTGGTAACAATGAGCAGTTCTTC,CASSVTDNAGNNEQFF
TRBV19,few,TRBJ2-3,TRBD1,TGTGCCAGTAGTCGCCGGACAGGGGGGACCACAGATACGCAGTATTTT,CASSRRTGGTTDTQYF
TRBV28,-,TRBJ2-1,TRBD2,TGTGCCAGCAGTTTGGGACTAGCGGTTGATGAGCAGTTCTTC,CASSLGLAVDEQFF
TRBV28,-,TRBJ2-7,-,TGTGCCAGCAGTTTACGCTACGAGCAGTACTTC,CASSLRYEQYF
TRBV18,-,TRBJ1-1,-,TGTGCCAGCTCACCTGATCGGGGTAGCACTGAAGCTTTCTTT,CASSPDRGSTEAFF
TRBV7-2,few,TRBJ1-2,TRBD1,TGTGCCAGCACCACCAGACAGGGGCGGAGTGGCTACACCTTC,CASTTRQGRSGYTF
TRBV5-1,-,TRBJ2-3,TRBD1,TGCGCCAGCAGAATGGGACAGGAAACAGATACGCAGTATTTT,CASRMGQETDTQYF
TRBV7-3,-,TRBJ2-3,-,TGTGCCAGCAGCTTAGGGCTTCAGGATACGCAGTATTTT,CASSLGLQDTQYF
TRBV11-2,few,TRBJ2-7,-,TGTGCCAGCAGCGAGACAGACTACGAGCAGTACTTC,CASSETDYEQYF
TRBV6-4,-,TRBJ2-4,-,TGTGCCAGCAGTGACTCGACCCCCAGGTTCGGAGCCAAAAACATTCAGTACTTC,CASSDSTPRFGAKNIQYF
TRBV11-1,-,TRBJ2-7,-,TGTGCCAGCAGCTTAGGGCAGGGGCTCTACGAGCAGTACTTC,CASSLGQGLYEQYF
TRBV10-2,-,TRBJ2-5,TRBD1,TGCGCCAGCAGTGAATCAGGGGGCAGGAAGACCCAGTACTTC,CASSESGGRKTQYF
TRBV7-7,once,TRBJ2-5,TRBD1,TGTGCCAGCAGCTTCCAGGGGGAGGAGACCCAGTACTTC,CASSFQGEETQYF
TRBV7-2,-,TRBJ2-6,-,TGTGCCAGCAGCTTAGTCGCGGGAAGTGGGGCCAACGTCCTGACTTTC,CASSLVAGSGANVLTF
TRBV7-9,few,TRBJ2-1,TRBD2,TGTGCCAGCAGCTCGGAGGGACTAGCGGGAGGGCTTGCCAATGAGCAGTTCTTC,CASSSEGLAGGLANEQFF
TRBV15,-,TRBJ2-2,TRBD2,TGTGCCACCAGCTGGGGGGGGAACACCGGGGAGCTGTTTTTT,CATSWGGNTGELFF
TRBV28,once,TRBJ2-7,TRBD1,TGTGCCAGCAGTTCCCCGGACAGGACAATCTACGAGCAGTACTTC,CASSSPDRTIYEQYF
TRBV2,-,TRBJ1-3,-,TGTGCCAGCAGTTCCACACAGACGGCGAACTCTGGAAACACCATATATTTT,CASSSTQTANSGNTIYF
TRBV5-6,-,TRBJ1-2,TRBD1,TGTGCCAGCAGCCTATACAGGGGCCGAAGTAACTATGGCTACACCTTC,CASSLYRGRSNYGYTF
TRBV6-1,-,TRBJ1-5,-,TGTGCCAGCAGTGAGCACAGGGGCAATCAGCCCCAGCATTTT,CASSEHRGNQPQHF
TRBV19,-,TRBJ2-2,-,TGTGCCAGTAGTGTCGAAAGAGCCGGGGAGCTGTTTTTT,CASSVERAGELFF
TRBV18,-,TRBJ2-7,-,TGTGCCAGCTCACGGGGGCTCTCCTACGAGCAGTACTTC,CASSRGLSYEQYF
TRBV4-1,few,TRBJ1-1,-,TGCGCCAGCAGCCAAAAACTGGCAGGGATCAACACTGAAGCTTTCTTT,CASSQKLAGINTEAFF
TRBV5-1,-,TRBJ1-2,-,TGCGCCAGCAGCCGCGACATAAGCACTGGCGGCTACACCTTC,CASSRDISTGGYTF
TRBV6-5,-,TRBJ2-7,-,TGTGCCAGCAGTTACTCCGACTATTACGAGCAGTACTTC,CASSYSDYYEQYF
TRBV6-4,-,TRBJ1-1,TRBD1,TGTGCCAGCAGGGCGGCACAGGGGCCTTTCACTGAAGCTTTCTTT,CASRAAQGPFTEAFF
TRBV28,-,TRBJ2-7,TRBD2,TGTGCCAGCAGTTTACGGACTCCAGCGGGAGAGTCCTACGAGCAGTACTTC,CASSLRTPAGESYEQYF
TRBV13,few,TRBJ2-1,TRBD2,TGTGCCAGCAGCCCCCGGGGGGGAGGGCCCTTTGGTGAGCAGTTCTTC,CASSPRGGGPFGEQFF
TRBV2,-,TRBJ2-1,TRBD2,TGTGCCAGCAGGGAAGGACTAGCGGGAGGATTCAATGAGCAGTTCTTC,CASREGLAGGFNEQFF
TRBV28,-,TRBJ1-2,-,TGTGCCAGCAGTACCCCTCCCGAAACCGGGAATGGCTACACCTTC,CASSTPPETGNGYTF
TRBV18,-,TRBJ2-3,TRBD1,TGTGCCAGCTCACCTACGGACAGGTCCACAGATACGCAGTATTTT,CASSPTDRSTDTQYF
TRBV27,few,TRBJ2-7,-,TGTGCCAGCGGAGTTGGCGAGCAGTACTTC,CASGVGEQYF
TRBV11-2,-,TRBJ2-3,TRBD2,TGTGCCAGCAGCGGACTAGCGGGCACAGATACGCAGTATTTT,CASSGLAGTDTQYF